These 30 T cell receptor beta chains originate from one sample sequenced in a study of blood T cell repertoires in COVID-19. Clones were read by immunoSEQ multiplex PCR, and TCRdb kept only the in-frame ones, dropping some. Of roughly 140,000 clones in the sample, approximately 82% were seen once. Material: peripheral blood. Every receptor here comes from a woman between 45 and 60 years old with acute or convalescent COVID-19.

The chain links TRBV19 to TRBJ2-3, with TRBD2 identical over 15 bases. V was clipped by 5 bases and J by 6 bases; unmatched bases: 6. The V gene's germline CDR1 is LNHDA and CDR2 SQIVND (reference sequence). There are 16 residues in the CDR3. The CDR3 DNA sequence: TGTGCCAGTAGTCTAGGACTAGCGGGGGGGGTCGATACGCAGTATTTT. Translated: CASSLGLAGGVDTQYF.

V and J are TRBV3-1 (or the pseudogene TRBV3-2) and TRBJ2-5; 12 positions match TRBD2. Trimming took 0 bases from V and 4 from J; bases not matched to a gene: 9. The V gene's germline CDR1 is LGHDT and CDR2 YNNKEL (reference sequence). This CDR3 contains 18 residues. CDR3 sequence: CASSQETLAGGMGETQYF. The CDR3 nucleotides are TGTGCCAGCAGCCAAGAAACCCTAGCGGGAGGGATGGGAGAGACCCAGTACTTC.

The CDR3 spells CASSRDWGQGAYEQYF. The CDR3 nucleotides are TGCGCCAGCAGCCGCGATTGGGGACAGGGGGCCTACGAGCAGTACTTC. The gene calls are TRBV4-1 and TRBJ2-7, with TRBD1 matching over 11 bases. With V trimmed by 4 bases and J by 2 bases, 7 bases remained unmatched. Germline lookup yields CDR1 MGHRA and CDR2 YSYEKL. The CDR3 loop spans 16 amino acids.

The V gene is TRBV25-1, the J gene TRBJ1-6, with 10 positions matching TRBD1. The CDR3 runs to 15 residues. With 5 bases clipped from V and 8 bases from J, the junction kept 6 bases outside the gene matches. Germline values: CDR1 MGHDK, CDR2 SYGVNS. The CDR3 sequence: CASSSTGGADSPLHF. CDR3 DNA: TGTGCCAGCAGTTCGACAGGGGGCGCAGATTCACCCCTCCACTTT. Full variable domain (missing parts from reference TRBV25-1 and TRBJ1-6): EADIYQTPRYLVIGTGKKITLECSQTMGHDKMYWYQQDPGMELHLIHYSYGVNSTEKGDLSSESTVSRIRTEHFPLTLESARPSHTSQYLCASSSTGGADSPLHFGNGTRLTVT.

This chain links TRBV11-1 with TRBJ2-3; 11 positions match TRBD2. J gave up 6 bases and V 5 bases, and 4 bases lay outside the gene matches. Germline V gene sequence: CDR1 SGHAT, CDR2 FQDESV (reference sequence). The CDR3 is 14 amino acids. CDR3 sequence (DNA): TGTGCCAGCAGCCGGGGACTAGCGGCGGATACGCAGTATTTT. This codes for CASSRGLAADTQYF.

This clone has just one count. This chain joins TRBV6-5 and TRBJ1-3, with 8 bases lining up with TRBD1. The CDR3 sequence is 15 residues long. The ends lost 5 bases at V and 0 bases at J; junction bases unmatched: 3. Germline lookup yields CDR1 MNHEY and CDR2 SVGAGI. The CDR3 sequence is CASSPDRGSGNTIYF. The CDR3 nucleotides read TGTGCCAGCAGTCCCGACAGGGGCTCTGGAAACACCATATATTTT.

The gene calls are TRBV7-2 and TRBJ1-4, with D uncertain. The CDR3 extends over 15 amino acids. CDR1 and CDR2 from the germline V gene are SGHTA and FQGNSA. Deletions cut 5 bases from V and 5 bases from J, with 15 bases between. The CDR3 DNA reads TGTGCCAGCAGCCCACTAGGGAGCAGGAATGAAAAACTGTTTTTT. Amino acids: CASSPLGSRNEKLFF.

This clone was recorded only once. J is TRBJ1-2 and V is TRBV9; tentatively, D is TRBD1 (5 bases). The CDR3 runs to 14 residues. Germline loops: CDR1 SGDLS, CDR2 YYNGEE. V lost 0 bases to trimming and J lost 0 bases, with 6 bases between them. The CDR3 nucleotides are TGTGCCAGCAGCGTAGGGGGCTCTAACTATGGCTACACCTTC. Amino acid sequence: CASSVGGSNYGYTF.

This chain uses TRBV28 with TRBJ2-7; 8 nucleotides match TRBD1. The CDR3 spans 15 residues. Trimming removed 3 bases from V and 6 bases from J; junction bases left unmatched: 10. Germline V gene sequence: CDR1 MDHEN, CDR2 SYDVKM. CDR3 region: CASSLDREVSSEQYF. The DNA of the CDR3 is TGTGCCAGCAGTTTGGACAGGGAGGTTTCGAGCGAGCAGTACTTC.

This clone was detected a few times. The chain links TRBV6-6 to TRBJ2-1; tentative D call: TRBD1 (6 bases). Germline V gives CDR1 MNHNY, CDR2 SVGAGI (reference sequence). The CDR3 is 13 residues long. V was trimmed by 7 bases and J by 8 bases, leaving 15 bases between them. CDR3 loop: CASTRQAGDEQFF. The CDR3 DNA is TGTGCCAGCACCCGACAGGCCGGCGATGAGCAGTTCTTC.

This rearrangement joins TRBV5-1 to TRBJ1-3; D may be TRBD1 (5 bases). Germline V gene lookup returns CDR1 SGHRS and CDR2 YFSETQ. Trimming cost V 2 bases and J 4 bases, with 13 bases left between them. The CDR3 consists of 15 residues. The DNA of the CDR3 is TGCGCCAGCAGCTTCACAGGAAAGGGGGGAAACACCATATATTTT. Residues: CASSFTGKGGNTIYF.

V usage is TRBV5-1 and J usage is TRBJ1-3; tentatively, D is TRBD1 (6 bases). Trimming took off 2 bases at V and 2 bases at J, with 17 bases between the two ends. This CDR3 is built from 17 residues. Germline loops: CDR1 SGHRS, CDR2 YFSETQ. The CDR3 loop is CASSFGGARGTGNTIYF. CDR3 in DNA: TGCGCCAGCAGCTTTGGGGGGGCCAGGGGCACTGGAAACACCATATATTTT.

The genes are TRBV18 and TRBJ2-7; 7 bases are a match to TRBD2. The length of the CDR3 is 13 residues. Germline V CDR1 and CDR2: KGHSH, LQKENI. V gave up 3 bases and J gave up 5 bases; unmatched junction bases: 4. The CDR3 region has the DNA TGTGCCAGCTCACCCGGACTAGAGGACGAGCAGTACTTC. This gives the protein CASSPGLEDEQYF.

The V gene is TRBV5-6, the J gene TRBJ2-3; 9 bases line up with TRBD2. V was pared by 4 bases and J by 2 bases, with 8 bases of the junction left unmatched. The germline V gene has CDR1 SGHDT and CDR2 YYEEEE. The CDR3 extends over 16 amino acids. The CDR3 DNA reads TGTGCCAGCAGCCCAGCCGGGACTAGCAACACAGATACGCAGTATTTT. Its protein product is CASSPAGTSNTDTQYF.

The chain carries TRBV5-1 and TRBJ1-4; D call uncertain. The CDR3 has 15 residues. Germline lookup yields CDR1 SGHRS and CDR2 YFSETQ. Trimming left V 0 bases short and J 0 bases short, with 6 bases between. This chain's CDR3 is CASSLVQSTNEKLFF. The CDR3 DNA sequence: TGCGCCAGCAGCTTGGTACAGTCAACTAATGAAAAACTGTTTTTT.

This chain uses TRBV2 with TRBJ2-5, with a possible D match to TRBD2 (5 bases). The CDR3 runs to 13 residues. The ends were cut back, 5 bases at V and 5 bases at J, with 12 bases in the middle. Germline V gene lookup returns CDR1 SNHLY and CDR2 FYNNEI. This CDR3 is CASSLKTGETQYF. The CDR3 region has the DNA TGTGCCAGCAGTCTAAAAACGGGGGAGACCCAGTACTTC.

The genes are TRBV27 and TRBJ2-5; D gene uncertain. The CDR3 has 15 residues. Per the germline V gene, CDR1 is MNHEY and CDR2 is SMNVEV (reference sequence). Trimming removed 0 bases at V and 5 bases at J, with 13 bases between. The CDR3, as DNA: TGTGCCAGCAGTTTATCCCAGAGCTGGCGGGAGACCCAGTACTTC. This gives the protein CASSLSQSWRETQYF.

The chain employs TRBV7-2 and TRBJ2-7; TRBD2 matches 13 bases. Germline CDR1 is SGHTA and CDR2 is FQGNSA. V lost 5 bases and J lost 13; bases outside the gene matches: 8. The CDR3 extends over 13 amino acids. This CDR3 is CASSTRTSGSPYF. CDR3 nucleotide sequence: TGTGCCAGCAGCACTCGGACTAGCGGGAGTCCTTACTTC.

The chain joins TRBV9 to TRBJ2-3; 8 nucleotides align to TRBD2. Germline loops: CDR1 SGDLS, CDR2 YYNGEE. The CDR3 spans 17 residues. V was pared by 3 bases and J by 5 bases, with 14 bases of the junction left unmatched. Here the CDR3 DNA reads TGTGCCAGCAGCGCCTTGGTAGCGGGGCCCGGGAGAGATACGCAGTATTTT. This sequence encodes CASSALVAGPGRDTQYF.

The chain joins TRBV5-8 to TRBJ1-4; D ambiguous. This CDR3 is built from 16 residues. V was trimmed by 0 bases and J by 0 bases, leaving 9 bases between them. Germline V gene lookup returns CDR1 SGHTS and CDR2 YDEGEE. The CDR3 DNA reads as TGTGCCAGCAGCTTGGAACCCAGCGCAACTAATGAAAAACTGTTTTTT. Translating gives CASSLEPSATNEKLFF.

The V gene is TRBV7-9, the J gene TRBJ2-7; 8 bases agree with TRBD2. The CDR3 has 12 amino acids. Trimming took 6 bases from V and 3 from J; bases not matched to a gene: 1. The germline V gene encodes CDR1 SEHNR and CDR2 FQNEAQ (reference sequence). CDR3 in DNA: TGTGCCAGCAGGGGACTAGACTACGAGCAGTACTTC. This translates into CASRGLDYEQYF.

The chain links TRBV7-3 to TRBJ2-1; 11 bases are shared with TRBD2. Germline CDR1 is SGHTA and CDR2 is FQGTGA. With V trimmed by 2 bases and J by 7 bases, 1 base remained unmatched. The CDR3 contains 14 residues. The CDR3 DNA is TGTGCCAGCAGCTTACTAGCGGGAGGTAATGAGCAGTTCTTC. This sequence encodes CASSLLAGGNEQFF.

This clone was found a few times. The V call is TRBV6-5, the J call TRBJ2-4; 13 nucleotides agree with TRBD2. The length of the CDR3 is 14 residues. CDR1 is MNHEY and CDR2 is SVGAGI in the germline V gene. Trimming cost V 6 bases and J 8 bases; bases outside gene matches: 4. CDR3 nucleotides: TGTGCCAGCAGCGTGACTAGCGGGGGGCACATTCAGTACTTC. The encoded protein is CASSVTSGGHIQYF.

The chain joins TRBV6-6 to TRBJ2-3, with a weak D call TRBD2 (6 bases). Germline values: CDR1 MNHNY, CDR2 SVGAGI (reference sequence). V shed 7 bases and J shed 5 bases, with 16 bases lying between them. CDR3 length equals 14 residues. CDR3 sequence (DNA): TGTGCCAGCAAGCCTGGAGGGTCTGGAGATACGCAGTATTTT. Translation: CASKPGGSGDTQYF.

This chain links TRBV5-6 with TRBJ1-3; 9 bases line up with TRBD1. Germline assignment: CDR1 SGHDT and CDR2 YYEEEE. The CDR3 consists of 15 residues. V lost 4 bases, J lost 4 bases, and 6 bases stayed unmatched. CDR3 amino acids: CASSIGQGTGNTIYF. The CDR3 region has the DNA TGTGCCAGCAGCATTGGACAGGGGACCGGAAACACCATATATTTT.

The chain is built from TRBV7-2 and TRBJ2-2; D is undetermined. The V end lost 6 bases, the J end lost 3 bases, and 11 bases lay between the germline ends. This CDR3 is 14 amino acids long. CDR1 and CDR2 from the germline V gene are SGHTA and FQGNSA. CDR3 bases: TGTGCCAGCAGGTTAAGCGCCCACACCGGGGAGCTGTTTTTT. This encodes CASRLSAHTGELFF.

The CDR3 spells CASSVVALNTEAFF. The CDR3 region has the DNA TGTGCCAGCAGTGTCGTAGCTCTGAACACTGAAGCTTTCTTT. The chain joins TRBV28 to TRBJ1-1; D remains unclear. CDR1 MDHEN and CDR2 SYDVKM come from the germline V gene. V was shortened by 5 bases and J by 0 bases, with 10 bases between the two germline ends. CDR3 length: 14 amino acids.

The chain combines TRBV7-2 with TRBJ2-2, with a tentative D call TRBD1 (5 bases). V lost 1 base to trimming and J lost 0 bases, with 9 bases between them. CDR1 and CDR2 (germline): SGHTA, FQGNSA. The CDR3 extends over 16 amino acids. CDR3 protein: CASSLDRLPNTGELFF. The CDR3 DNA follows: TGTGCCAGCAGCTTAGACAGGTTACCGAACACCGGGGAGCTGTTTTTT.

This CDR3 is CASSLSGQETQYF. DNA of the CDR3: TGTGCCAGCAGTCTTAGCGGGCAAGAGACCCAGTACTTC. This chain links TRBV14 with TRBJ2-5, with 7 bases lining up with TRBD2. Germline values: CDR1 SGHDN, CDR2 FVKESK. The CDR3 runs to 13 residues. J was trimmed by 2 bases and V by 6 bases; bases with no gene match: 3.

The V and J genes are TRBV6-5 and TRBJ1-1; D is unclear. Trimming pared 4 bases from V and 0 bases from J, leaving 6 bases between. Germline CDR1 MNHEY, CDR2 SVGAGI. The CDR3 covers 13 residues. CDR3 nucleotide sequence: TGTGCCAGCAGTTCGACTTTGAACACTGAAGCTTTCTTT. Its translation: CASSSTLNTEAFF.